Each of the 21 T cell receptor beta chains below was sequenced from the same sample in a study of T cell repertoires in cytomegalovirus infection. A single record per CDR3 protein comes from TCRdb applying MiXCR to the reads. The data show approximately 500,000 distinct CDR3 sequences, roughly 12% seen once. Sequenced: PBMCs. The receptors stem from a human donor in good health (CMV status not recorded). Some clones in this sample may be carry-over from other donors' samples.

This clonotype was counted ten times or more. CDR3 residues: CASSETSGSSSDTQYF. CDR3 nucleotide sequence: TGTGCCAGCAGCGAAACTAGCGGGAGTTCCTCTGATACGCAGTATTTT. The chain uses TRBV6-1 and TRBJ2-3; 11 positions agree with TRBD2. The J segment lost 6 bases and the V segment lost 6 bases, leaving 11 bases of the junction unmatched. From germline, CDR1 is MNHNS and CDR2 SASEGT. The CDR3 is 16 residues long.

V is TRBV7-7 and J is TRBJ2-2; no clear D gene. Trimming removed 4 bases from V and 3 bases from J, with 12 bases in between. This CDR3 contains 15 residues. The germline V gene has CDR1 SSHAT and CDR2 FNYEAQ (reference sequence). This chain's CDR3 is CASSSPGPYTGELFF. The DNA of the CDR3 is TGTGCCAGCAGCTCCCCCGGGCCATACACCGGGGAGCTGTTTTTT.

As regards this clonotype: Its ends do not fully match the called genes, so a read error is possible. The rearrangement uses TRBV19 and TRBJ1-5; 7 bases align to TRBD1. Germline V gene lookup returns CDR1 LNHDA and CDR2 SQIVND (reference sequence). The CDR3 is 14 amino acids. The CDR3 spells CARSPSGGRQPQHF. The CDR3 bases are TGTGCCCGTAGTCCGTCAGGGGGACGGCAGCCCCAGCATTTT.

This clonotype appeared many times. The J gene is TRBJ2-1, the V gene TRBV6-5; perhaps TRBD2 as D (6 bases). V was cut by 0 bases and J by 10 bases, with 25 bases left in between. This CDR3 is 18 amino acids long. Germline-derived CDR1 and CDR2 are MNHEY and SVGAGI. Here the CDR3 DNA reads TGTGCCAGCAGTTACTCGAGCCGAGCGGGTGCCCCCTGGGGAGAGCAGTTCTTC. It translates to CASSYSSRAGAPWGEQFF.

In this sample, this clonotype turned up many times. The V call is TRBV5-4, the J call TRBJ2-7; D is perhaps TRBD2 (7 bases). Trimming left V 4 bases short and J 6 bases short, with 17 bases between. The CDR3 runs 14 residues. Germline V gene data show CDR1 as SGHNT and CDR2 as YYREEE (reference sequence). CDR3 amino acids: CASSAGGGGGEQYF. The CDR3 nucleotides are TGTGCCAGCAGCGCCGGAGGGGGAGGGGGCGAGCAGTACTTC.

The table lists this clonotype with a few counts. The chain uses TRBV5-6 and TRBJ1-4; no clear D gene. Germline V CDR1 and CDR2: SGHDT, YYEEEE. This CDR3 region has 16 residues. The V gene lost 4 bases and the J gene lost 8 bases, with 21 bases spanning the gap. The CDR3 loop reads CASSTLGRTDAEKLFF. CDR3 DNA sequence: TGTGCCAGCAGCACCCTTGGACGCACGGACGCGGAAAAACTGTTTTTT.

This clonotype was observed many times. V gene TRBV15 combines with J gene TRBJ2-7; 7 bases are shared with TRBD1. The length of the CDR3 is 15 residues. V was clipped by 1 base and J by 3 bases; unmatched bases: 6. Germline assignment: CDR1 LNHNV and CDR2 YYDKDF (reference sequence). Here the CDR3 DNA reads TGTGCCACCAGCAGAGGAACAGGGGCGGTCTACGAGCAGTACTTC. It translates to CATSRGTGAVYEQYF.

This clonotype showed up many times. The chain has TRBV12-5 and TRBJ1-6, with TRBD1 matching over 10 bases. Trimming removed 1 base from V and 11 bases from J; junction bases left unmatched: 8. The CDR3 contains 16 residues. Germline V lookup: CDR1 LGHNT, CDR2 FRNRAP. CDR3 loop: CASGLEPGQGVAPLHF. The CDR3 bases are TGTGCTAGTGGTTTGGAACCCGGACAGGGGGTGGCACCCCTCCACTTT.

CDR3 loop: CASSHTQTYNEQFF. The CDR3 DNA sequence: TGTGCCAGCAGCCATACCCAAACCTACAATGAGCAGTTCTTC. This sequence joins TRBV3-1 and TRBJ2-1; D remains unclear. Trimming shortened V by 3 bases and J by 2 bases, and 8 bases separated the two germline ends. This CDR3 is built from 14 residues. Germline values: CDR1 LGHDT, CDR2 YNNKEL (reference sequence).

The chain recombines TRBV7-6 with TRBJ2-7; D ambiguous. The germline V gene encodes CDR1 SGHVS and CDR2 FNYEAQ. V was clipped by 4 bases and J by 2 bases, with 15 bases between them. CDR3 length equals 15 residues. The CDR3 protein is CASSSGSTGPYEQYF. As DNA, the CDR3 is TGTGCCAGCAGCTCTGGCTCTACTGGGCCCTACGAGCAGTACTTC.

The CDR3 loop is CASSYPGQGSEQYF. The CDR3 bases are TGTGCCAGCAGCTACCCGGGACAGGGGAGCGAGCAGTACTTC. The chain combines TRBV11-2 with TRBJ2-7; 10 bases are shared with TRBD1. Germline loops: CDR1 SGHAT, CDR2 FQNNGV. There are 14 residues in the CDR3. V shed 4 bases, J shed 6 bases, and the junction held 6 bases outside the gene matches.

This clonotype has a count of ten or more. The CDR3 here is CASTEAPRLAGGWNEQYF. The CDR3 DNA reads TGTGCCAGCACCGAAGCACCGCGCCTAGCGGGAGGGTGGAACGAGCAGTACTTC. This chain connects TRBV28 to TRBJ2-7; 12 nucleotides match TRBD2. This CDR3 spans 18 amino acids. J gave up 5 bases and V 7 bases, and 18 bases lay outside the gene matches. Germline V gene lookup returns CDR1 MDHEN and CDR2 SYDVKM.

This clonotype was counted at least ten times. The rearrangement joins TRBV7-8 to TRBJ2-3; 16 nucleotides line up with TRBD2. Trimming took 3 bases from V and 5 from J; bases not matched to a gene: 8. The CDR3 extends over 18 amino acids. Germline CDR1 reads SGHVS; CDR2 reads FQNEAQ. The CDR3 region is CASSFVTGTSGGGDTQYF. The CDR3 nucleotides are TGTGCCAGCAGCTTCGTAACCGGGACTAGCGGGGGGGGAGATACGCAGTATTTT.

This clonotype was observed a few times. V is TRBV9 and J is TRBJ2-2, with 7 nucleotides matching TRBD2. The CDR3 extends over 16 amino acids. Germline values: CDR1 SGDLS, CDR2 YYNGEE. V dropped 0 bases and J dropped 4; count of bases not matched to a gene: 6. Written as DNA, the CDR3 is TGTGCCAGCAGCGTAGTATCTAGCGGCCCCACCGGGGAGCTGTTTTTT. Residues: CASSVVSSGPTGELFF.

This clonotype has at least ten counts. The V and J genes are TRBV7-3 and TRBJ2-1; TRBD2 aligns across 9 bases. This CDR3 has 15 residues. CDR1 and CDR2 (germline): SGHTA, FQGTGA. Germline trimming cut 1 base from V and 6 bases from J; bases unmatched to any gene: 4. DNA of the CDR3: TGTGCCAGCAGCTTAATAGCTAGCGGGGCCAATGAGCAGTTCTTC. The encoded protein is CASSLIASGANEQFF. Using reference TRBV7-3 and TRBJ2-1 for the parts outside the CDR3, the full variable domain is GAGVSQTPSNKVTEKGKYVELRCDPISGHTALYWYRQSLGQGPEFLIYFQGTGAADDSGLPNDRFFAVRPEGSVSTLKIQRTERGDSAVYLCASSLIASGANEQFFGPGTRLTVL.

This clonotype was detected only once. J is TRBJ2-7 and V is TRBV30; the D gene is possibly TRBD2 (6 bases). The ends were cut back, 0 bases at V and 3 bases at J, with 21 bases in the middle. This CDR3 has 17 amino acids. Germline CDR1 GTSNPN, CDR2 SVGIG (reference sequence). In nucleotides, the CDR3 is TGTGCCTGGAGTGTTGGAACAGGCCGTGGGGGGTTCTACGAGCAGTACTTC. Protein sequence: CAWSVGTGRGGFYEQYF. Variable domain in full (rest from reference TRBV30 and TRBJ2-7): SQTIHQWPATLVQPVGSPLSLECTVEGTSNPNLYWYRQAAGRGLQLLFYSVGIGQISSEVPQNLSASRPQDRQFILSSKKLLLSDSGFYLCAWSVGTGRGGFYEQYFGPGTRLTVT.

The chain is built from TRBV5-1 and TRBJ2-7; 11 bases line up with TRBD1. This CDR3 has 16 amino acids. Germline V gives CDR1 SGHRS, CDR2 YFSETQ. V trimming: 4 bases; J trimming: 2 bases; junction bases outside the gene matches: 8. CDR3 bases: TGCGCCAGCAGCCCGGCCACGGGACAGGGGGCCTACGAGCAGTACTTC. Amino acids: CASSPATGQGAYEQYF. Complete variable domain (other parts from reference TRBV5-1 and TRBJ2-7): KAGVTQTPRYLIKTRGQQVTLSCSPISGHRSVSWYQQTPGQGLQFLFEYFSETQRNKGNFPGRFSGRQFSNSRSEMNVSTLELGDSALYLCASSPATGQGAYEQYFGPGTRLTVT.

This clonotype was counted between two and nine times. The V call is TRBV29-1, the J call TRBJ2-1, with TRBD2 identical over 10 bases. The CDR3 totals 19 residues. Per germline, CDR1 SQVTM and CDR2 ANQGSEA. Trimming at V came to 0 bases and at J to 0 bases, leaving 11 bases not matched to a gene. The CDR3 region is CSVEDNSGRPPPSYNEQFF. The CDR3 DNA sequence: TGCAGCGTTGAAGATAATAGCGGGAGGCCCCCCCCCTCCTACAATGAGCAGTTCTTC.

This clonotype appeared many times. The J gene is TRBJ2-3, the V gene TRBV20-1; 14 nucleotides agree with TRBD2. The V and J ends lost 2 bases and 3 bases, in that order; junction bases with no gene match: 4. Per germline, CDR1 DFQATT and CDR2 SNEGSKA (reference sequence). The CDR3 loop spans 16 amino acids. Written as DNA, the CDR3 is TGCAGTGCTAGAACTTGGACTAGCGGGAGGACAGATACGCAGTATTTT. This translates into CSARTWTSGRTDTQYF.

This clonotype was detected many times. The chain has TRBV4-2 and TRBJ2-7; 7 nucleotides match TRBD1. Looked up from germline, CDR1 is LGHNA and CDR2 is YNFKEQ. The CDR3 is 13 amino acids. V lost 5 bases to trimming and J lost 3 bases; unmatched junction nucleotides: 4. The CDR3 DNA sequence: TGTGCCAGCAGCTTCGGACAGGACTACGAGCAGTACTTC. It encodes CASSFGQDYEQYF.

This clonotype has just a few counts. CDR3 sequence (DNA): TGCAGCGTTGATGGCGAGACTAAGGGCAGCACAGATACGCAGTATTTT. Residues: CSVDGETKGSTDTQYF. The chain has TRBV29-1 and TRBJ2-3; a possible D gene is TRBD2 (5 bases). Trimming removed 3 bases at V and 0 bases at J, with 16 bases between. This CDR3 has 16 residues. Germline loops: CDR1 SQVTM, CDR2 ANQGSEA.